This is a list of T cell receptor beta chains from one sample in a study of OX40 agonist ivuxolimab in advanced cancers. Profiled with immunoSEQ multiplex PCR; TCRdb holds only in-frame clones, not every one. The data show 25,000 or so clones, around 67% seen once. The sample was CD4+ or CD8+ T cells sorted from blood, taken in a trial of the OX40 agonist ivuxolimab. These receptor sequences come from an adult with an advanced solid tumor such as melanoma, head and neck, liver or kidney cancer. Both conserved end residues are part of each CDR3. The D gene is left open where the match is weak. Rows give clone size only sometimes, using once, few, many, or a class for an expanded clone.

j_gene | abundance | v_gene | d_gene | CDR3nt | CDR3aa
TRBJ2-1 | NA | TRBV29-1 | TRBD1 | TGCAGCGTTGAAGGGACAGGCGCTTACAATGAGCAGTTCTTC | CSVEGTGAYNEQFF
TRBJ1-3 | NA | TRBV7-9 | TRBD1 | TGTGCCAGCAGCTTTCTACTACAGGGGGCAGTAGGAAACACCATATATTTT | CASSFLLQGAVGNTIYF
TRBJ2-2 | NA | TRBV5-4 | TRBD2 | TGTGCCAGCAGCTTGGGGCTAGCGGGGGGGCCGACCGGGGAGCTGTTTTTT | CASSLGLAGGPTGELFF
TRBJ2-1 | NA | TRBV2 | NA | TGTGCCAGCAGTGTAGGGCAGGAGTACAATGAGCAGTTCTTC | CASSVGQEYNEQFF
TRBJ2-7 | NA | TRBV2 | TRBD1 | TGTGCCAGCGTACAGGGGGCGTCCTACGAGCAGTACTTC | CASVQGASYEQYF
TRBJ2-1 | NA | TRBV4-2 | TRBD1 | TGTGCCAGCAGCTTGCTCCCGGGACAGCCAAACAATGAGCAGTTCTTC | CASSLLPGQPNNEQFF
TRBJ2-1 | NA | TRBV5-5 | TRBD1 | TGTGCCAGCAGGGGGGACAGGGGCGCCAATGAGCAGTTCTTC | CASRGDRGANEQFF
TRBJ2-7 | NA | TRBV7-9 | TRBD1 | TGTGCCAGCAGCTCACCGGACAGGCCTTCCTACGAGCAGTACTTC | CASSSPDRPSYEQYF
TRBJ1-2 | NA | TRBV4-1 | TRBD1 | TGCGCCAGCAGCCAGACAGGGGGGAACTATGGCTACACCTTC | CASSQTGGNYGYTF
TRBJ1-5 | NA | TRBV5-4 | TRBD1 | TGTGCCAGCAGCTTAGGGGACAGGGGGAATCAGCCCCAGCATTTT | CASSLGDRGNQPQHF
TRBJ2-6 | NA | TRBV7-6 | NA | TGTGCCAGCAGCTTAGACCCGGGAACCAGCTCTGGGGCCAACGTCCTGACTTTC | CASSLDPGTSSGANVLTF
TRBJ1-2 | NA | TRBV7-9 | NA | TGTGCCAGCAGCCCAAGGGTATTAAACTATGGCTACACCTTC | CASSPRVLNYGYTF
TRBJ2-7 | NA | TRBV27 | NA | TGTGCCAGCAGGCTAGGGAGCTCCTACGAGCAGTACTTC | CASRLGSSYEQYF
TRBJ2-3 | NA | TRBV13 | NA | TGTGCCAGCAGCTCTAGCACAGATACGCAGTATTTT | CASSSSTDTQYF
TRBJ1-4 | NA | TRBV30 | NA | TGTGCCCAGGACGGCAGTTGGGATGAAAAACTGTTTTTT | CAQDGSWDEKLFF
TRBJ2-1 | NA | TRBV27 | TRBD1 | TGTGCCAGCAGTGTTGGGACAGGGGTCTACAATGAGCAGTTCTTC | CASSVGTGVYNEQFF
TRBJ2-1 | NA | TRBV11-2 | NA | TGTGCCAGCAGCCCTATGGACGGGGACTCCTACAATGAGCAGTTCTTC | CASSPMDGDSYNEQFF
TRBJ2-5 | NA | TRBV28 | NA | TGTGCCAGCAGTTTTACTAACCAGGGCGCCCAGTACTTC | CASSFTNQGAQYF
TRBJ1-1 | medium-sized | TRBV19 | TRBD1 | TGTGCCAGCCTGGACAGGCAGAACACTGAAGCTTTCTTT | CASLDRQNTEAFF
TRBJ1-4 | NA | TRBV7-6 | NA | TGTGCCAGCAGCTTAGATAGGGACAAGGATGCAACTAATGAAAAACTGTTTTTT | CASSLDRDKDATNEKLFF
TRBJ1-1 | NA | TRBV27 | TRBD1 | TGTGCCAGCAGTTCCCAGATCCGGGACAGGGAGAACACTGAAGCTTTCTTT | CASSSQIRDRENTEAFF
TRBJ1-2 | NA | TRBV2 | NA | TGTGCCAGCAGTGAAGCGGGCAGAATTGATGGCTACACCTTC | CASSEAGRIDGYTF
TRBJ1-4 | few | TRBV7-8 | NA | TGTGCCAGCAGCTTAGAAGGCGGAGTGACACTGTTTTTT | CASSLEGGVTLFF
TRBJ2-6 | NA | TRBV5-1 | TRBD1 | TGCGCCAGCAGCCAGACAGGGGGCTCTGGGGCCAACGTCCTGACTTTC | CASSQTGGSGANVLTF
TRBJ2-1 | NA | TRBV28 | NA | TGTGCCAGCAGTTTCATTCGCTCCTACAATGAGCAGTTCTTC | CASSFIRSYNEQFF
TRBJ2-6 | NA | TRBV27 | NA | TGTGCCAGCAGTTTATTGGGTATCTCTGGGGCCAACGTCCTGACTTTC | CASSLLGISGANVLTF
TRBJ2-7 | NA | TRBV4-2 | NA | TGTGCCAGCAGCCTGGGGGGGGCGGTAGAGCAGTACTTC | CASSLGGAVEQYF
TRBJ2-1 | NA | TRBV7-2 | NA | TGTGCCAGCAGCCCCTTTGTGGGGGCGCAGAATGAGCAGTTCTTC | CASSPFVGAQNEQFF
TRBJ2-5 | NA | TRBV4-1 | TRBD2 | TGCGCCAGCAGCCAAGAATGGGCTAGCGGGGGGTTATCGGAGACCCAGTACTTC | CASSQEWASGGLSETQYF
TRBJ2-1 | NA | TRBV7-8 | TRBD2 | TGTGCCAGCAGCCGGACTAGCGGGAATGAGCAGTTCTTC | CASSRTSGNEQFF
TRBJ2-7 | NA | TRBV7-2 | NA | TGTGCCAGCAGCCCTCAGGGAGGCTACGAGCAGTACTTC | CASSPQGGYEQYF
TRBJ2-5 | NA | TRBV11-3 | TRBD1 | TGTGCCAGCAGTTACTTGGCAGGGGGCGCAGAGACCCAGTACTTC | CASSYLAGGAETQYF
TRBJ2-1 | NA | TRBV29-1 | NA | TGCAGCGTTGGCCAGGGTTACAATGAGCAGTTCTTC | CSVGQGYNEQFF